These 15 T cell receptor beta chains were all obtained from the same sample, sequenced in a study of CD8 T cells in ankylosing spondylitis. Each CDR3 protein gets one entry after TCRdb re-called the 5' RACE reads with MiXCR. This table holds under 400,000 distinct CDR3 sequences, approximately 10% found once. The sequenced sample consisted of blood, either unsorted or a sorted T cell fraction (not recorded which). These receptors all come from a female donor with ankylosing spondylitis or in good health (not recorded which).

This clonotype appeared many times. CDR3 nucleotide sequence: TGCAGTGCCATGACAGGGGGCAAATCCTACGAGCAGTACTTC. Residues: CSAMTGGKSYEQYF. V is TRBV20-1 and J is TRBJ2-7; 10 nucleotides agree with TRBD1. V dropped 6 bases and J dropped 1; count of bases not matched to a gene: 6. The CDR3 extends over 14 amino acids. CDR1 and CDR2 (germline): DFQATT, SNEGSKA (reference sequence).

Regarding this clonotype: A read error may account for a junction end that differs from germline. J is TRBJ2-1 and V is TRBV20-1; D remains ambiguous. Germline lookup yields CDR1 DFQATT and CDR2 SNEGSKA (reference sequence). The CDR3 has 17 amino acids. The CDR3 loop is CCAREPTQLSSYNEQFF. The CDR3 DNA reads TGCTGTGCTAGAGAGCCCACCCAGTTGAGCTCCTACAATGAGCAGTTCTTC.

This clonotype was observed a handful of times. For the CDR3, the DNA is TGTGCCAGCAGCTTTGGGTTGAGGAACCGCTTCGGCAATCAGCCCCAGCATTTT. The encoded protein is CASSFGLRNRFGNQPQHF. V and J are TRBV7-8 and TRBJ1-5; D is unresolved. CDR3 size: 18 residues. V gave up 3 bases and J gave up 2 bases, with 20 bases separating them. Germline V lookup: CDR1 SGHVS, CDR2 FQNEAQ.

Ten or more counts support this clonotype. CDR3 sequence (DNA): TGTGCCAGCAGCTCTGCTTTAGAGCAGTACTTC. It codes for CASSSALEQYF. The J gene is TRBJ2-7, the V gene TRBV7-2; no firm D call. The V end was cut by 4 bases, the J end by 7 bases, with 8 bases between. CDR3 length: 11 amino acids. CDR1 and CDR2 from the germline V gene are SGHTA and FQGNSA.

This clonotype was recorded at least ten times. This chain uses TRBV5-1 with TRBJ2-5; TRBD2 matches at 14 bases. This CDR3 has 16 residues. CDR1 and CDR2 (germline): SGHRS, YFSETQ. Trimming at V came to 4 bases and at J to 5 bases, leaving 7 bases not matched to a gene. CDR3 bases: TGCGCCAGCAGCATCGGGACTAGCGGGAGAATTGAGACCCAGTACTTC. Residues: CASSIGTSGRIETQYF.

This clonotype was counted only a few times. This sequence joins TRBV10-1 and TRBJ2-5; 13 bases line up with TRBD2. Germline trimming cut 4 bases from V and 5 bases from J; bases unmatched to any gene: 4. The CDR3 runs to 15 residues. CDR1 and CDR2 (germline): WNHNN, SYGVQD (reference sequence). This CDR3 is CASSGTSGSVETQYF. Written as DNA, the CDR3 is TGCGCCAGCAGTGGGACTAGCGGGAGCGTCGAGACCCAGTACTTC.

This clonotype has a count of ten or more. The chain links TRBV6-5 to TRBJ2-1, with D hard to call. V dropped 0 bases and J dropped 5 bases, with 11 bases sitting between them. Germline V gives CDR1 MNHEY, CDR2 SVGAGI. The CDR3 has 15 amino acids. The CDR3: CASSYSTPTDNEQFF. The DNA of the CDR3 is TGTGCCAGCAGTTACTCGACTCCCACCGACAATGAGCAGTTCTTC.

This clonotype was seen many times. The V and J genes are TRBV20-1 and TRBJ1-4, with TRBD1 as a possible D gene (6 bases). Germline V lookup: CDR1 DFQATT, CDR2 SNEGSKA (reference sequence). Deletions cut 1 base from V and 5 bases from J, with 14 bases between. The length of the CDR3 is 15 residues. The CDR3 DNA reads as TGCAGTGCTAGAGCCCCAGGGGTCCCAAATGAAAAACTGTTTTTT. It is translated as CSARAPGVPNEKLFF.

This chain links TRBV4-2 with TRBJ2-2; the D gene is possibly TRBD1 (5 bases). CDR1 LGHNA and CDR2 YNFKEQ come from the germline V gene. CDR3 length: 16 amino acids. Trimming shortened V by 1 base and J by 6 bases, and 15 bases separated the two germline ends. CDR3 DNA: TGTGCCAGCAGCCAAGCCTCGCAGGGCAACCCCGGGGAGCTGTTTTTT. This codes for CASSQASQGNPGELFF.

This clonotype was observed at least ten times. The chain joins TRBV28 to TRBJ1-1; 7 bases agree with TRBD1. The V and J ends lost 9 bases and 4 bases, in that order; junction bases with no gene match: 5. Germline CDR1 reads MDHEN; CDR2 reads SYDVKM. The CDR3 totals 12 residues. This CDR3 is CASDRVATEAFF. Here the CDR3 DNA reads TGTGCCAGTGACAGGGTGGCCACTGAAGCTTTCTTT.

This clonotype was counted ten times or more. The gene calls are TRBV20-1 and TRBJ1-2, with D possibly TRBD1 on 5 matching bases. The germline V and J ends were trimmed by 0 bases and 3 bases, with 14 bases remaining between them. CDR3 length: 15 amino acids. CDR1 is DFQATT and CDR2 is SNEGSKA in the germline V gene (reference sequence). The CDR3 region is CSARDGQGIYYGYTF. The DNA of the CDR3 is TGCAGTGCTAGAGACGGCCAGGGAATTTACTATGGCTACACCTTC.

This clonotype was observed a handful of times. The CDR3 loop is CASRSTGGGNQPQHF. CDR3 sequence (DNA): TGTGCCAGCAGGTCTACAGGGGGCGGCAATCAGCCCCAGCATTTT. The chain is built from TRBV12-3 or TRBV12-4 and TRBJ1-5; 9 positions agree with TRBD1. The CDR3 has 15 residues. With V trimmed by 6 bases and J by 2 bases, 5 bases remained unmatched.

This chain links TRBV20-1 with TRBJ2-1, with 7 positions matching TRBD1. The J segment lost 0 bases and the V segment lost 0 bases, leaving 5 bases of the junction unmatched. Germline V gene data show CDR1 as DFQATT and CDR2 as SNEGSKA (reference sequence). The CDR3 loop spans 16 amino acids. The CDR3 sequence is CSARDLGTVSYNEQFF. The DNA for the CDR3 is TGCAGTGCTAGAGATCTCGGGACAGTCTCCTACAATGAGCAGTTCTTC.

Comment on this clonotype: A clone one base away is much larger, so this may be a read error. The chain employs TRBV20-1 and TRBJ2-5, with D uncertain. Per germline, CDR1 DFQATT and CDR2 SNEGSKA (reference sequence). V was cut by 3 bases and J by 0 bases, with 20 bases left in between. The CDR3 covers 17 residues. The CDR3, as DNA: TGCAGTGCTAGTGGGCACAGTTTGGGCCCGTACCAAGAGACCCAGTACTTC. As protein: CSASGHSLGPYQETQYF.

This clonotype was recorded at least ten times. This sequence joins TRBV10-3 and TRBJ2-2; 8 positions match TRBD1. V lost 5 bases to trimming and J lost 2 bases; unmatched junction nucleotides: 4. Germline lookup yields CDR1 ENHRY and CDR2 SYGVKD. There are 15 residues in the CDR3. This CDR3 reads CAISWTGFNTGELFF. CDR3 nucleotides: TGTGCCATCAGTTGGACAGGGTTTAACACCGGGGAGCTGTTTTTT.